Listed below are T cell receptor beta chains from one sample, sequenced in a study of blood T cell repertoires in COVID-19. Sequencing used immunoSEQ multiplex PCR; TCRdb keeps in-frame clones, though not all of them. The sample has some 180,000 clones, approximately 90% seen once. Sequencing was done on a sample of peripheral blood. These receptors were collected from a man aged 50-59 years who had recovered from COVID-19. Each CDR3 is given with its conserved first and last residue. Fields, in order: V gene, D gene, clone size, J gene, CDR3 DNA, CDR3 protein. The D gene is left open where the match is weak. The size of a clone is reported for some rows only, either as once, few or many, or as a class for expanded clones.

TRBV15	.	few	TRBJ1-3	TGTGCCACCAGCAGAGATCAGTCCCTCTCTGGAAACACCATATATTTT	CATSRDQSLSGNTIYF
TRBV7-9	.	.	TRBJ2-7	TGTGCCAGCAGCTTAGACCAGATTCCCTACGAGCAGTACTTC	CASSLDQIPYEQYF
TRBV7-2	.	.	TRBJ1-2	TGTGCCAGCAGCGCCAACAGGGTGCAGCGTGGCTACACCTTC	CASSANRVQRGYTF
TRBV7-2	.	.	TRBJ1-2	TGTGCCAGCAGCTTAGTAGCAGGGTCCCGATCATCTGGCTACACCTTC	CASSLVAGSRSSGYTF
TRBV5-6	TRBD1	.	TRBJ2-5	TGTGCCAGCAGCCCGGACAGGGGAGGGGAGACCCAGTACTTC	CASSPDRGGETQYF
TRBV15	.	.	TRBJ1-1	TGTGCCACCAGCAGAGATGAGGGCAAAGGCACTGAAGCTTTCTTT	CATSRDEGKGTEAFF
TRBV5-4	TRBD1	.	TRBJ1-1	TGTGCCAGCAGCTCACCGGGACAGGGGCCGAAAACTGAAGCTTTCTTT	CASSSPGQGPKTEAFF
TRBV6-5	.	.	TRBJ1-1	TGTGCCAGCAGCCTCCGGGGGGGCACTGAAGCTTTCTTT	CASSLRGGTEAFF
TRBV6-5	TRBD1	.	TRBJ2-7	TGTGCCAGCAGTTTACCCGGGACAGGCCCCCACGAGCAGTACTTC	CASSLPGTGPHEQYF
TRBV9	TRBD1	.	TRBJ2-4	TGTGCCAGCAGCCCAGGGGGTACGGCCAAAAACATTCAGTACTTC	CASSPGGTAKNIQYF
TRBV24-1	.	.	TRBJ2-5	TGTGCCACCAGTGATTTTGGGAGAGAGACCCAGTACTTC	CATSDFGRETQYF
TRBV6-1	TRBD1	.	TRBJ1-2	TGTGCCAGCAGTGAAACTAGGGGGCCGTGGGGCTACACCTTC	CASSETRGPWGYTF
TRBV6-2/TRBV6-3	TRBD1	.	TRBJ2-7	TGTGCCAGCAGTAACACAGGGGGACTCGAGCAGTACTTC	CASSNTGGLEQYF
TRBV6-5	.	.	TRBJ1-1	TGTGCCAGCACTGGTAGGGGCACGAACACTGAAGCTTTCTTT	CASTGRGTNTEAFF
TRBV7-2	TRBD1	.	TRBJ1-2	TGTGCCAGCACCCCTGACAGGGGGCGAGAGTATGGCTACACCTTC	CASTPDRGREYGYTF
TRBV15	TRBD1	.	TRBJ2-7	TGTGCCACCAGCAGTAACCGGGACAGGCTCTCCGAGCAGTACTTC	CATSSNRDRLSEQYF
TRBV5-5	TRBD2	.	TRBJ2-1	TGTGCCAGCAGCTTCTCCCCTAGCGGCTTATACAATGAGCAGTTCTTC	CASSFSPSGLYNEQFF
TRBV7-9	TRBD2	.	TRBJ2-1	TGTGCCAGCAGCTTTACTTCGTCGGGCGGGAGGGCCTTTAATGAGCAGTTCTTC	CASSFTSSGGRAFNEQFF
TRBV9	.	few	TRBJ2-7	TGTGCCAGCAGCGCGACACCTACCTCCTACGAGCAGTACTTC	CASSATPTSYEQYF
TRBV28	.	.	TRBJ2-3	TGTGCCAGCTCCGAACGGAGGGGGGGGCTCCCAGATACGCAGTATTTT	CASSERRGGLPDTQYF
TRBV12-5	TRBD1	.	TRBJ1-1	TGTGCTAGTGGTTTGAACACAGGGGGTATCACTGAAGCTTTCTTT	CASGLNTGGITEAFF
TRBV10-2	.	few	TRBJ2-7	TGCGCCAGCAGTGAGGTTCCACTGGGGAGCGAGCAGTACTTC	CASSEVPLGSEQYF
TRBV5-1	TRBD2	.	TRBJ2-7	TGCGCCAGCAGCTTGGGACTAGCGGGAGGGCCTAGGTACTTC	CASSLGLAGGPRYF
TRBV9	TRBD1	few	TRBJ2-1	TGTGCCAGCAGCGTAGTACAGGGGGGTGAGCAGTTCTTC	CASSVVQGGEQFF
TRBV28	.	.	TRBJ2-2	TGTGCCAGCAGACGGTCAGGGAACACCGGGGAGCTGTTTTTT	CASRRSGNTGELFF
TRBV19	.	.	TRBJ2-4	TGTGCCAGTAGTATGGGTTCAGGCCAACTAGCCAAAAACATTCAGTACTTC	CASSMGSGQLAKNIQYF
TRBV7-9	.	.	TRBJ2-7	TGTGCCAGCAGCTTAAGGGGTTACGAGCAGTACTTC	CASSLRGYEQYF
TRBV5-1	TRBD1	.	TRBJ1-4	TGCGCCAGCAGCCCGACCGGGACAGGGCGTGAAAAACTGTTTTTT	CASSPTGTGREKLFF
TRBV5-4	TRBD1	.	TRBJ1-6	TGTGCCAGCAGCTCAGGGGGACCCCACACGGGTTCACCCCTCCACTTT	CASSSGGPHTGSPLHF
TRBV7-3	TRBD2	once	TRBJ2-7	TGTGCCAGCAGTGGACTAGCGGACGCTACGTCCTACGAGCAGTACTTC	CASSGLADATSYEQYF
TRBV28	.	many	TRBJ1-1	TGTGCCAGCAGTTGGGCCTTCACTGAAGCTTTCTTT	CASSWAFTEAFF
TRBV4-2	TRBD2	.	TRBJ2-3	TGTGCCAGCAGCCGGCAAGGACCTCGTAGCGGGGGGGTCGCAGATACGCAGTATTTT	CASSRQGPRSGGVADTQYF
TRBV7-7	TRBD1	.	TRBJ2-5	TGTGCCAGCAGCTTAACAGGGGGAAGGGAAGAGACCCAGTACTTC	CASSLTGGREETQYF
TRBV9	.	.	TRBJ1-1	TGTGCCAGCAGCGTAGGTGCCAGGGGTGTGAACACTGAAGCTTTCTTT	CASSVGARGVNTEAFF
TRBV27	.	.	TRBJ2-2	TGTGCCAGCAGTTTATATTGGCGGGTCGGAAACACCGGGGAGCTGTTTTTT	CASSLYWRVGNTGELFF
TRBV7-9	TRBD2	.	TRBJ2-7	TGTGCCAGCATTGAGGCGGGAGCGGGTGAGCAGTACTTC	CASIEAGAGEQYF
TRBV7-9	.	.	TRBJ1-2	TGTGCCAGCAGCTCTACAGCGGTCCATGGCTACACCTTC	CASSSTAVHGYTF
TRBV6-2/TRBV6-3	.	few	TRBJ1-1	TGTGCCAGCAGTTCCCACCTAGGGAACACTGAAGCTTTCTTT	CASSSHLGNTEAFF
TRBV7-2	.	.	TRBJ2-5	TGTGCCAGCAGCTTAGCAGGCCAGGGAGAGACCCAGTACTTC	CASSLAGQGETQYF
TRBV20-1	.	once	TRBJ1-5	TGCAGTGCTTCGGGTCAGCCCCAGCATTTT	CSASGQPQHF
TRBV2	TRBD2	.	TRBJ2-3	TGTGCCAGCAGTATGGGACTAAGCACAGATACGCAGTATTTT	CASSMGLSTDTQYF
TRBV6-2/TRBV6-3	TRBD1	few	TRBJ1-5	TGTGCCAGCAGTTACGGGACAGGGGACTATCAGCCCCAGCATTTT	CASSYGTGDYQPQHF
TRBV18	TRBD1	.	TRBJ1-1	TGTGCCAGCCTAGGACAGGCGAACACTGAAGCTTTCTTT	CASLGQANTEAFF
TRBV4-3	TRBD1	.	TRBJ1-2	TGCGCCAGCAGCCAAGCATTGACAGGGGGCTATGGCTACACCTTC	CASSQALTGGYGYTF
TRBV29-1	TRBD1	.	TRBJ2-3	TGCAGCGTACCGGGACAGGGTGTAGGTACGCAGTATTTT	CSVPGQGVGTQYF
TRBV19	TRBD1	once	TRBJ2-4	TGTGCCAGTAGTTCTACCGGACAGGGGCGAACCAAAAACATTCAGTACTTC	CASSSTGQGRTKNIQYF
TRBV7-2	.	.	TRBJ2-7	TGTGCCAGCAGCTTAGGCGGGGCACAAAGCTCCTACGAGCAGTACTTC	CASSLGGAQSSYEQYF
TRBV18	.	few	TRBJ1-4	TGTGCCAGCTCCCAAAATGAAAAACTGTTTTTT	CASSQNEKLFF
TRBV12-3/TRBV12-4	.	.	TRBJ2-5	TGTGCCAGCTCGCGGGGCCTTCGGGAGACCCAGTACTTC	CASSRGLRETQYF
TRBV7-2	.	.	TRBJ1-1	TGTGCCAGCAGCTTTGGACAGCAGAACACTGAAGCTTTCTTT	CASSFGQQNTEAFF
TRBV7-2	TRBD1	.	TRBJ2-3	TGTGCCAGCAGCTTCGTTCAGGGGGCAAGGGATACGCAGTATTTT	CASSFVQGARDTQYF
TRBV12-3/TRBV12-4	TRBD1	.	TRBJ2-1	TGTGCCAGCAGGAGGACAGGGTGGGAGGAGTTCTTC	CASRRTGWEEFF
TRBV18	TRBD2	.	TRBJ2-5	TGTGCCAGCTCCAAGGAGGGCTTAGCGGGGCCTCAAGAGACCCAGTACTTC	CASSKEGLAGPQETQYF
TRBV7-2	.	once	TRBJ2-5	TGTGCCAGCAGCACCGATCTCGGGTCGCGAGAGACCCAGTACTTC	CASSTDLGSRETQYF
TRBV27	.	.	TRBJ1-6	TGTGCCAGCAGTGCGAGCTCCTATAATTCACCCCTCCACTTT	CASSASSYNSPLHF